These T cell receptor beta chains were read from a single sample in a study of T-cell reconstitution after alpha-beta-depleted transplantation in children. TCRdb reprocessed the PCR reads via MiXCR and lists one record per CDR3 protein. Of about 690,000 distinct CDR3 sequences in the sample, around 16% were seen once. Sample: PBMCs from the stem cell graft donor, taken from the stem cell graft. The receptors derive from a human donor who donated a stem cell graft to a child with acute myeloid leukemia. Both conserved end residues are part of each CDR3. Each record gives: CDR3 protein, V gene.

CDR3aa: CSVWTGSYGYTF; v_gene: TRBV29-1
CDR3aa: CSASRQDGYTF; v_gene: TRBV20-1
CDR3aa: CASSQDRGGTGNTIYF; v_gene: TRBV4-2
CDR3aa: CASSLGAGITYEQYF; v_gene: TRBV5-6
CDR3aa: CSARLSGRNYGYTF; v_gene: TRBV20-1
CDR3aa: CSATGVSWADEKLFF; v_gene: TRBV20-1
CDR3aa: CASSPHGAGNEQFF; v_gene: TRBV6-1
CDR3aa: CASSPGRGQTYEQYF; v_gene: TRBV7-3
CDR3aa: CASSQERVRRSTQYF; v_gene: TRBV14
CDR3aa: CASRSGEDTGELFF; v_gene: TRBV6-2/TRBV6-3
CDR3aa: CASSYIGDEAFF; v_gene: TRBV6-5
CDR3aa: CASSFRQGAFMNTEAFF; v_gene: TRBV12-3/TRBV12-4
CDR3aa: CSAREGYHGYTF; v_gene: TRBV20-1
CDR3aa: CASSRTSGFADTQYF; v_gene: TRBV7-2
CDR3aa: CASSPPGQAYEQYF; v_gene: TRBV18
CDR3aa: CASSLSPAANTEAFF; v_gene: TRBV12-3/TRBV12-4